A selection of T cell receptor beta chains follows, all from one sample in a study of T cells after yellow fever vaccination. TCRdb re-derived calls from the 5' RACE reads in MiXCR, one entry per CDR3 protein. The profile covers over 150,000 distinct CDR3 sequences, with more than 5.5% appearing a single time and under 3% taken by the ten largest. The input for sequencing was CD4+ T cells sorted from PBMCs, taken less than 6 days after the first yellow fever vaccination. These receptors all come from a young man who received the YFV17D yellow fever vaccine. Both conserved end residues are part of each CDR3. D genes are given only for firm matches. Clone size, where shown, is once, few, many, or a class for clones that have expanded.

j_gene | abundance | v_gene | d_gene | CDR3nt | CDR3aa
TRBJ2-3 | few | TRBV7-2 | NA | TGTGCCAGCAGCTCAGCGGCTAGCGAGACAGATACGCAGTATTTT | CASSSAASETDTQYF
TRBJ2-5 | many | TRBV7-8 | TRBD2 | TGTGCCAGCTCGACTAGCCTAAGGGAGACCCAGTACTTC | CASSTSLRETQYF
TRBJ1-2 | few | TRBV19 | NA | TGTGCCAGTAGGCGTTCAAGGGGAGGATTGAAGGGCTACACCTTC | CASRRSRGGLKGYTF
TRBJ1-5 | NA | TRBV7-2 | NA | TGTGCCAGCAGCCCGGGGGGGATTAATCAGCCCCAGCATTTT | CASSPGGINQPQHF
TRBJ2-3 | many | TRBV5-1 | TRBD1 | TGCGCCAGCAGCCCAGGACAGGGGACGCAGTATTTT | CASSPGQGTQYF
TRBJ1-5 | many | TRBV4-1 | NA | TGCGCCAGCAGCCAAGGTTTAAGGGGGGTTCGCAATCAGCCCCAGCATTTT | CASSQGLRGVRNQPQHF
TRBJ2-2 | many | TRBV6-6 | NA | TGTGCCAGCAACGGGGGGCTGAACGGGGAGCTGTTTTTT | CASNGGLNGELFF
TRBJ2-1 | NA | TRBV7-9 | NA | TGTGCCAGCAGCTCCGGTTCAGGCAATGAGCAGTTCTTC | CASSSGSGNEQFF
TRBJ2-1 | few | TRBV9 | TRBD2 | TGTGCCAGCACCATAAGCGGGGGGGCGACCAATGAGCAGTTCTTC | CASTISGGATNEQFF
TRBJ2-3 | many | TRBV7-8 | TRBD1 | TGTGCCAGCAGCCCGCAGGGACAGGGGGCAGATACGCAGTATTTT | CASSPQGQGADTQYF
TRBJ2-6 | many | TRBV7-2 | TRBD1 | TGTGCCATTATGAGGGGACAGGGGTCTGGGGCCAACGTCCTGACTTTC | CAIMRGQGSGANVLTF
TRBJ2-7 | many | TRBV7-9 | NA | TGTGCCAGCAGTCATCGGGGGCACGAGCAGTACTTC | CASSHRGHEQYF
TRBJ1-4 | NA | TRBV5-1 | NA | TGCGCCAGCAGCTTGGGAGCATCAACTAATGAAAAACTGTTTTTT | CASSLGASTNEKLFF
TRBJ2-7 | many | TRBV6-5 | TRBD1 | TGTGCCAGCAGAAGATGGGGACAGGGGGCCTACGAGCAGTACTTC | CASRRWGQGAYEQYF
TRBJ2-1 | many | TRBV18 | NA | TGTGCCAGCTCACCAGGGGACGGAGGGGCCTCCTACAATGAGCAGTTCTTC | CASSPGDGGASYNEQFF
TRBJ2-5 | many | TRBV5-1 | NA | TGTGCCAGCAGCTTAGCGCTAGGGGGCCAAGAGACCCAGTACTTC | CASSLALGGQETQYF
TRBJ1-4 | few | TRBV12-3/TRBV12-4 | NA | TGTGCCAGCAGTTTCGGGAATGAAAAACTGTTTTTT | CASSFGNEKLFF
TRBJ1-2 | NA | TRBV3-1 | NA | TGTGCCAGCAGCCAAGATTGGGCTAACTATGGCTACACCTTC | CASSQDWANYGYTF
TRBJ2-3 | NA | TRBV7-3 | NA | TGTGCCAGCAGGGGTCAGGGCACACATACGCAGTATTTT | CASRGQGTHTQYF
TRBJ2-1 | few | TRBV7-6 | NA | TGTGCCAGCAGCTTAGATGGAAGCAATGAGCAGTTCTTC | CASSLDGSNEQFF
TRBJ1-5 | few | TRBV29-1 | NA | TGCAGCTATAAAGGGGGTAGCAATCAGCCCCAGCATTTT | CSYKGGSNQPQHF
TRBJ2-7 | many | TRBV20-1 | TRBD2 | TGCAGTGCTAGAGTGGCTAGCGGGCGGCTCTCCTACGAGCAGTACTTC | CSARVASGRLSYEQYF
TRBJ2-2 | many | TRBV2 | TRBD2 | TGTGCCAGCAGTCCCACTAGCGGGGTAACCGGGGAGCTGTTTTTT | CASSPTSGVTGELFF
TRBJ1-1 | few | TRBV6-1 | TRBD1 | TGTGCCAGCAGTCCACAGGGGTACAGCACTGAAGCTTTCTTT | CASSPQGYSTEAFF
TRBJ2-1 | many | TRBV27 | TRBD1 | TGTGCCAGCAGTCTGGGACAGCAAGTTTACAATGAGCAGTTCTTC | CASSLGQQVYNEQFF
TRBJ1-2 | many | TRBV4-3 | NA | TGCGCCAGCAGCCAGGACGTGGGGACATTCGGCTACACCTTC | CASSQDVGTFGYTF
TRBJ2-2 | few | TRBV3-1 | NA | TGTGCCTCCTGCCACAAGGGACGGTTTGCGAACACCGGGGAGCTGTTTTTT | CASCHKGRFANTGELFF
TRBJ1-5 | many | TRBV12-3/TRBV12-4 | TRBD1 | TGTGCCAGCAGTAAGACAGGGGGCAATCAGCCCCAGCATTTT | CASSKTGGNQPQHF
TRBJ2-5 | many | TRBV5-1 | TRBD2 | TGCGCCAGCAGTGGCGGGGGGACACAAGAGACCCAGTACTTC | CASSGGGTQETQYF
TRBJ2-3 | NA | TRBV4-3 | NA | TGCGCCAGCAGCCAAGATGGAGTGAGCGGTTACACAGATACGCAGTATTTT | CASSQDGVSGYTDTQYF
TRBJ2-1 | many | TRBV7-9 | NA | TGTGCCAGCAGCCCCCAGAATGAGCAGTTCTTC | CASSPQNEQFF
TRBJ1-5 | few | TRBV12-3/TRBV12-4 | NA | TGTGCCAGCACCCTGGGGCCTCAGCCCCAGCATTTT | CASTLGPQPQHF
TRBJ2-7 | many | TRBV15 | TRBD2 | TGTGCCACCTCGGGCGGGGGGTCTTTGTACGAGCAGTACTTC | CATSGGGSLYEQYF
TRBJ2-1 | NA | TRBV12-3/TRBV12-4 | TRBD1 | TGTGCCAGCAGTATAGACAGGGGGTACTACAATGAGCAGTTCTTC | CASSIDRGYYNEQFF
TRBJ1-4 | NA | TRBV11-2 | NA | TGTGCCAGCAGCCTCGTGGGGTGGACTAATGAAAAACTGTTTTTT | CASSLVGWTNEKLFF
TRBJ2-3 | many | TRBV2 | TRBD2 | TGTGCCAGCCTCGGAGGCGGGGGGGCGGATACGCAGTATTTT | CASLGGGGADTQYF
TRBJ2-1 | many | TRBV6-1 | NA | TGTGCCAGCAGTCCGAGGAACAATGAGCAGTTCTTC | CASSPRNNEQFF
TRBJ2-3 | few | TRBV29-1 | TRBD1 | TGCAGCACTCTGGGTACCGACAGGGGAGATACGCAGTATTTT | CSTLGTDRGDTQYF
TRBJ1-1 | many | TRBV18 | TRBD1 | TGTGCCAGCTCGCCCTTTGAGGGGGCCCTTGAAGCTTTCTTT | CASSPFEGALEAFF
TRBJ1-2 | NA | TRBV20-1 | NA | TGCAGTGCTAGAGATAAACTCCTGGGAGGCTACACCTTC | CSARDKLLGGYTF
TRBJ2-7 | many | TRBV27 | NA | TGTGCCAGCAGTTCTTCCAGAACCCACGAGCAGTACTTC | CASSSSRTHEQYF
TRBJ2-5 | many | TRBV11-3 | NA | TGTGCCAGCAGCTTAGCTGCACCTCTAGAGACCCAGTACTTC | CASSLAAPLETQYF
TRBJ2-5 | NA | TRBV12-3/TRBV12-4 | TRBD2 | TGTGCCAGCAGCTTAAGCGGGGCAACCCAAGAGACCCAGTACTTC | CASSLSGATQETQYF
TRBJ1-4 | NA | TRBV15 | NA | TGTGCCACCAGCGGCCCGGGACACGGCGCAACTAATGAAAAACTGTTTTTT | CATSGPGHGATNEKLFF
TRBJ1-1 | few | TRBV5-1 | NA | TGCGCCAGCAGCTTCTCCGGGACACCATTGAACACTGAAGCTTTCTTT | CASSFSGTPLNTEAFF
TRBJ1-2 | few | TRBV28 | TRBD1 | TGTGCCAGTACACTGGACAGGGGGAACGGGGGCTACACCTTC | CASTLDRGNGGYTF
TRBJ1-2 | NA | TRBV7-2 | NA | TGTGCCAGCAGCTTGTACGGGGACGGCTACACCTTC | CASSLYGDGYTF